This T cell receptor beta chain comes out of a study of T-cell memory formation after mild COVID-19. Per the germline V gene, CDR1 is KGHSH and CDR2 is LQKENI. The CDR3 runs 14 residues. With 2 bases removed from V and 3 bases from J, the gap between germline ends came to 8 bases. This clonotype was recorded a few times. Via MiXCR, TCRdb re-called the 5' RACE reads, giving one row per CDR3 protein. The data show roughly 250,000 distinct CDR3 sequences, roughly a sixth seen once. The source material was PBMCs or a T cell subset sorted from them (not recorded which). The chain carries TRBV18 and TRBJ1-3; no reliable D call. This receptor was identified in a man between 18 and 35 years old who had mild COVID-19 (a few samples of this study predate the infection). Cell type and time point are not known. The CDR3 spells CASSPTGFGNTIYF. CDR3 nucleotides: TGTGCCAGCTCACCAACGGGATTTGGAAACACCATATATTTT.